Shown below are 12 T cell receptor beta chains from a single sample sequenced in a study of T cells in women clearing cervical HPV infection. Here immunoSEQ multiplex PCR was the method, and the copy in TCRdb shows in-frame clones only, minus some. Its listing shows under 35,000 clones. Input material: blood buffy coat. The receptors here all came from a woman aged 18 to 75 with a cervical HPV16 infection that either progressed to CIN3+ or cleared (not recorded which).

The CDR3 bases that were read are TGCGCCAGCAGCTTGGGGCAGAATAATGAAAAA. This gives the protein CASSLGQNNEK. The whole CDR3 sequence reads CASSLGQNNEKLFF. The chain combines TRBV5-1 with TRBJ1-4; no clear D gene. The read gets to within 3 residues of the CDR3 end, and the germline J gene fills in the rest. This CDR3 region has 14 residues. V dropped 0 bases and J dropped 4 bases, with 7 bases sitting between them. Germline V gene sequence: CDR1 SGHRS, CDR2 YFSETQ.

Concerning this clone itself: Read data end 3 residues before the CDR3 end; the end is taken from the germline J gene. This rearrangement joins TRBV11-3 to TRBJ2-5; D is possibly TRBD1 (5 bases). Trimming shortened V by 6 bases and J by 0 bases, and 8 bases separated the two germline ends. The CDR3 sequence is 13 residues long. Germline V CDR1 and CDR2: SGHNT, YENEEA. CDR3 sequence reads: CASSRQYQETQYF. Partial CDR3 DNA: TGTGCCAGCAGTCGACAGTACCAAGAGACC.

The CDR3 here is CASSPGAGKQDGYTF. The covered CDR3 bases are TGTGCCAGCTCACCAGGCGCGGGGAAGCAGGATGGC. The rearrangement uses TRBV18 and TRBJ1-2; D ambiguous. Sequencing ends 3 residues short of the CDR3 end; the germline J gene provides the rest. This CDR3 region has 15 residues. Germline V gene lookup returns CDR1 KGHSH and CDR2 LQKENI. Trimming pared 2 bases from V and 6 bases from J, leaving 16 bases between. The variable domain in full, completed from reference TRBV18 and TRBJ1-2, reads NAGVMQNPRHLVRRRGQEARLRCSPMKGHSHVYWYRQLPEEGLKFMVYLQKENIIDESGMPKERFSAEFPKEGPSILRIQQVVRGDSAAYFCASSPGAGKQDGYTFGSGTRLTVV.

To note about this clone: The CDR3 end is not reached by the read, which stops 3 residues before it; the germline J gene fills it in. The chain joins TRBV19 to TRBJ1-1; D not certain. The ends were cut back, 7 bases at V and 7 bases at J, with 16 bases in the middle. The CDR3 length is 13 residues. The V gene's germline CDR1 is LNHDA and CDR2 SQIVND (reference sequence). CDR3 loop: CASKLRASLEAFF. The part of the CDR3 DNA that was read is TGTGCCAGTAAATTGAGGGCGTCCCTTGAA.

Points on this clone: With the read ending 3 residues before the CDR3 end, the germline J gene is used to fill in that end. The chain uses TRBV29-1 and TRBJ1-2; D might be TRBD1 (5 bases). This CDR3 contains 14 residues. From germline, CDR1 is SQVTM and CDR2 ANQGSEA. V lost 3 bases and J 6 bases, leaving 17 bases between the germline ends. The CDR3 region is CSVDPRGESHGYTF. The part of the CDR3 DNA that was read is TGCAGCGTTGACCCTAGGGGAGAGAGCCATGGC.

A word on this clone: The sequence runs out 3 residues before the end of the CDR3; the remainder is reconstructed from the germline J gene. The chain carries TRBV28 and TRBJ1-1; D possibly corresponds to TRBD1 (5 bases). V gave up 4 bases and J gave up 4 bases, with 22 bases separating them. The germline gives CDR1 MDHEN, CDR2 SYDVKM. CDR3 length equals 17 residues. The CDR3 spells CASSSSLRAGRSTEAFF. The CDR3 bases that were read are TGTGCCAGCAGTTCCTCATTGAGGGCAGGGAGGAGCACTGAA. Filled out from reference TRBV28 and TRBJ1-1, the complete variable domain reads DVKVTQSSRYLVKRTGEKVFLECVQDMDHENMFWYRQDPGLGLRLIYFSYDVKMKEKGDIPEGYSVSREKKERFSLILESASTNQTSMYLCASSSSLRAGRSTEAFFGQGTRLTVV.

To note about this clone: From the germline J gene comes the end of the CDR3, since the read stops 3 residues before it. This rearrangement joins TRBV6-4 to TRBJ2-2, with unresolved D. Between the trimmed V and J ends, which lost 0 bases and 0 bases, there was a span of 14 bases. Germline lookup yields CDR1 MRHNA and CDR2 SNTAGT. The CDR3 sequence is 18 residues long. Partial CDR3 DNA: TGTGCCAGCAGTGACTCACACTCCGGTACAGCGAACACCGGGGAG. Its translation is CASSDSHSGTANTGE. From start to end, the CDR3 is CASSDSHSGTANTGELFF.

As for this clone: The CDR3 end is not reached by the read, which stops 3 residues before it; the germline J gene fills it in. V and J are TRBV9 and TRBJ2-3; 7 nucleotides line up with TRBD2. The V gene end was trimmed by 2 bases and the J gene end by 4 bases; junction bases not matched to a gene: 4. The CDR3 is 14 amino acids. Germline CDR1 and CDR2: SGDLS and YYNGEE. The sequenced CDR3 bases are TGTGCCAGCAGCGTGGGACGGGGGGCAGATACG. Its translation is CASSVGRGADT. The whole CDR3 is CASSVGRGADTQYF.

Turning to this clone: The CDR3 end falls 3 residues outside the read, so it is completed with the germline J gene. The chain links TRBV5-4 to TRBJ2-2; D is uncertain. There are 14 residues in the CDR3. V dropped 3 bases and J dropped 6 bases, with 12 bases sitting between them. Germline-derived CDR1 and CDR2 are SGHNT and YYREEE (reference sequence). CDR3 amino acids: CASSSDNFPGELFF. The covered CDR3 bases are TGTGCCAGCAGCTCCGACAATTTCCCCGGGGAG.

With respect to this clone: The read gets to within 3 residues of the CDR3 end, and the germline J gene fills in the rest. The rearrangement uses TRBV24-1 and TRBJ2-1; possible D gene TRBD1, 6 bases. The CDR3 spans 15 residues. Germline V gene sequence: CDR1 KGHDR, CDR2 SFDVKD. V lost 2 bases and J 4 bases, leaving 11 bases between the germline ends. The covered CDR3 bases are TGTGCCACCAGTGATTCCCGGACAGCATACAATGAG. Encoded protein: CATSDSRTAYNE. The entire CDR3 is CATSDSRTAYNEQFF.

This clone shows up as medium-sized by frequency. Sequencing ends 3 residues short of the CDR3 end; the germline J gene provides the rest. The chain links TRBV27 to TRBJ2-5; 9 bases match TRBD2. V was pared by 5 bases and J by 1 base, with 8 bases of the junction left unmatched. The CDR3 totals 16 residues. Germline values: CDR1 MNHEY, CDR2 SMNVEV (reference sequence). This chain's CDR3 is CASSALAGEPQETQYF. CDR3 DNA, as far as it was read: TGTGCCAGCAGTGCATTAGCGGGGGAGCCCCAAGAGACC.

The part of the CDR3 DNA that was read is TGCGCCAGCAGCCTGACTCCAGGGTTTACAGATACG. Its translation: CASSLTPGFTDT. The full CDR3 protein reads CASSLTPGFTDTQYF. The chain has TRBV5-1 and TRBJ2-3; possibly TRBD1 for D (5 bases). Read sequence stops 3 residues before the CDR3 end, and the germline J gene provides the missing end. Germline-derived CDR1 and CDR2 are SGHRS and YFSETQ. V lost 4 bases, J lost 3 bases, and 15 bases lay in between. There are 15 residues in the CDR3.